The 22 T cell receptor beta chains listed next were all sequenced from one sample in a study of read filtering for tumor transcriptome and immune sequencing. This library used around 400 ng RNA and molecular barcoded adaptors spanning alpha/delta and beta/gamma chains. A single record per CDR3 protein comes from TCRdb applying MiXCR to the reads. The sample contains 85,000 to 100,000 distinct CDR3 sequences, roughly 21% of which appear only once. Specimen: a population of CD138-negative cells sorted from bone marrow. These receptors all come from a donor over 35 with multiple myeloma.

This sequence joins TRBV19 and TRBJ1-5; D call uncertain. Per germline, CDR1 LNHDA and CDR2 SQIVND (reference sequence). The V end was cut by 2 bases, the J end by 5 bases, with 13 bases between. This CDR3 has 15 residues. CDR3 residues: CASSIWRQNYQPQHF. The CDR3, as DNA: TGTGCCAGTAGTATATGGAGGCAGAACTATCAGCCCCAGCATTTT.

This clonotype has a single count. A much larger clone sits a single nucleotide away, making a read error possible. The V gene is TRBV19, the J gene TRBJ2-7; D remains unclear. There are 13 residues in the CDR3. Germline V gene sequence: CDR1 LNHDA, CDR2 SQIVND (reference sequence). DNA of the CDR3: TGTGCCAGTAGTGGGCAGTTCTCCTACGAGCAGCACTTC. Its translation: CASSGQFSYEQHF. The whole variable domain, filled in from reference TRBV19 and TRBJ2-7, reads DGGITQSPKYLFRKEGQNVTLSCEQNLNHDAMYWYRQDPGQGLRLIYYSQIVNDFQKGDIAEGYSVSREKKESFPLTVTSAQKNPTAFYLCASSGQFSYEQHFGPGTRLTVT.

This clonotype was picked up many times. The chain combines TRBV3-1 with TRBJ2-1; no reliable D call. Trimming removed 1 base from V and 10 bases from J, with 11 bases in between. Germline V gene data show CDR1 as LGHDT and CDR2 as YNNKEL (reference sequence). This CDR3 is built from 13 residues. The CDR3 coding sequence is TGTGCCAGCAGCCAAGCCCATAGTACCGAGCAGTTCTTC. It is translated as CASSQAHSTEQFF.

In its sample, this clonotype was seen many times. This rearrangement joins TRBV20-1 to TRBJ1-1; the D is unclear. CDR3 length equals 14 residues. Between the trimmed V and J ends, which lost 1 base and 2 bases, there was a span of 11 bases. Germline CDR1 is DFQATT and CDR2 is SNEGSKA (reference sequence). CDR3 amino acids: CSARVAGANTEAFF. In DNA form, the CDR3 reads TGCAGTGCTAGAGTGGCAGGCGCAAACACTGAAGCTTTCTTT.

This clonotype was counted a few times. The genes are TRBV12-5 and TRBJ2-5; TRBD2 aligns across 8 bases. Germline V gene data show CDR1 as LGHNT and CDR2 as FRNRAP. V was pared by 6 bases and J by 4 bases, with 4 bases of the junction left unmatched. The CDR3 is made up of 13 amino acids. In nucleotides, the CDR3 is TGTGCTAGTGGGCCGACTAGCGTAGAGACCCAGTACTTC. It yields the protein CASGPTSVETQYF.

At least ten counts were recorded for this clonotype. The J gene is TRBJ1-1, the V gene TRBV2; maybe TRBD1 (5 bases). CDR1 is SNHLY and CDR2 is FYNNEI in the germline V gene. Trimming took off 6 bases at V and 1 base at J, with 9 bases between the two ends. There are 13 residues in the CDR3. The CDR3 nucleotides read TGTGCCAGCAGGAGGGACGGGAACACTGAAGCTTTCTTT. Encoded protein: CASRRDGNTEAFF.

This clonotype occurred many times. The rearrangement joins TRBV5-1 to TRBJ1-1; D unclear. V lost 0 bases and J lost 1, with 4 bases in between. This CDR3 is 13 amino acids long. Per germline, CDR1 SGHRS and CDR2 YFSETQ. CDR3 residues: CASSLDTNTEAFF. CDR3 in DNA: TGCGCCAGCAGCTTGGACACGAACACTGAAGCTTTCTTT. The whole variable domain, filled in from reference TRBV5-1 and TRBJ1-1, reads KAGVTQTPRYLIKTRGQQVTLSCSPISGHRSVSWYQQTPGQGLQFLFEYFSETQRNKGNFPGRFSGRQFSNSRSEMNVSTLELGDSALYLCASSLDTNTEAFFGQGTRLTVV.

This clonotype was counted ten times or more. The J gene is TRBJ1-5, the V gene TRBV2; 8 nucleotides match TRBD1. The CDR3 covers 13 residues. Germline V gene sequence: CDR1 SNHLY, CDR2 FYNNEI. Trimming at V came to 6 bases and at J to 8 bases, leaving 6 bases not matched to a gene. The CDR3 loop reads CASSQTGDEPQHF. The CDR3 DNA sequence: TGTGCCAGCAGCCAGACAGGGGATGAGCCCCAGCATTTT.

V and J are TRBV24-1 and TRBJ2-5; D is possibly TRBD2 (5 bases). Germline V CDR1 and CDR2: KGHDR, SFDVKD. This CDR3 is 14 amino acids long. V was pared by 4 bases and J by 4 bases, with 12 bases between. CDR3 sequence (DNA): TGTGCCACCAGTGACGGCACTAGTTCAGAGACCCAGTACTTC. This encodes CATSDGTSSETQYF.

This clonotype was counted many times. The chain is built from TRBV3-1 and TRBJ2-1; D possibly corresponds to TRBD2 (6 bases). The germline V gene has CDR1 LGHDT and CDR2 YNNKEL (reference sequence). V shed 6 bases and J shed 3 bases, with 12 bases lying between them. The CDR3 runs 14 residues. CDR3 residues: CASRLKGLYNEQFF. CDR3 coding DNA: TGTGCCAGCAGACTAAAGGGACTCTACAATGAGCAGTTCTTC.

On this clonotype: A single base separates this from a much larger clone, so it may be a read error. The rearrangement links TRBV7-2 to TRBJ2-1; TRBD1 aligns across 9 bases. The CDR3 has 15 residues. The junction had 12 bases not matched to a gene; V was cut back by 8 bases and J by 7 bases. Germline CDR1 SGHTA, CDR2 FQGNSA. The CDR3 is CASCITGGDWNEQFF. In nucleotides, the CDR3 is TGTGCCAGCTGCATAACAGGGGGCGATTGGAATGAGCAGTTCTTC.

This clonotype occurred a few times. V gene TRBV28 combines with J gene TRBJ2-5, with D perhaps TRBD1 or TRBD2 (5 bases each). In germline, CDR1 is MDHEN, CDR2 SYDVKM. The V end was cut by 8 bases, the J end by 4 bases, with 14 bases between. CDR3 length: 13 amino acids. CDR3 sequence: CASSRGAPETQYF. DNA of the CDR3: TGTGCCAGCTCTCGAGGGGCCCCAGAGACCCAGTACTTC.

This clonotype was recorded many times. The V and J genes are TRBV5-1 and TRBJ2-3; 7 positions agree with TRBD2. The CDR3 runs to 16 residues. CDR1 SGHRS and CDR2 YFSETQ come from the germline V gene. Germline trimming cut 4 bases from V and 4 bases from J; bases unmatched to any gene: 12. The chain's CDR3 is CASSVKTGGGADTQYF. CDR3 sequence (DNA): TGCGCCAGCAGCGTGAAAACTGGCGGGGGAGCAGATACGCAGTATTTT.

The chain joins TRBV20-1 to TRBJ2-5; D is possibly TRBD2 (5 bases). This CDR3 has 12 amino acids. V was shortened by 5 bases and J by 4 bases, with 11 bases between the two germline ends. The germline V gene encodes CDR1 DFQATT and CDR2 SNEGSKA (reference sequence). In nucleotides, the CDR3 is TGCAGTGCTGGAACTAGAACAGAGACCCAGTACTTC. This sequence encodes CSAGTRTETQYF.

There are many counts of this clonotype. The CDR3 loop is CASSPDRGATEAFF. CDR3 DNA sequence: TGTGCCAGCAGCCCAGACAGGGGGGCCACTGAAGCTTTCTTT. This chain links TRBV3-1 with TRBJ1-1, with TRBD1 matching 9 bases. J lost 4 bases, V lost 4 bases, and 4 bases had no gene match. This CDR3 is built from 14 residues. The V gene's germline CDR1 is LGHDT and CDR2 YNNKEL (reference sequence).

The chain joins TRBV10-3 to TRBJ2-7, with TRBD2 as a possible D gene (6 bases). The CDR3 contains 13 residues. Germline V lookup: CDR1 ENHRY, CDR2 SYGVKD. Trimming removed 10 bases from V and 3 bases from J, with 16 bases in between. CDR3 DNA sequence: TGTGCCAGCGGGATACGGGTTATCTACGAGCAGTACTTC. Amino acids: CASGIRVIYEQYF.

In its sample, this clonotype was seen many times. The CDR3 loop is CSVDLGVGETQYF. The CDR3, as DNA: TGCAGCGTTGATCTTGGGGTTGGGGAGACCCAGTACTTC. The chain couples TRBV29-1 to TRBJ2-5; D is uncertain. The CDR3 is 13 residues long. Between the trimmed V and J ends, which lost 3 bases and 5 bases, there was a span of 13 bases. Germline loops: CDR1 SQVTM, CDR2 ANQGSEA.

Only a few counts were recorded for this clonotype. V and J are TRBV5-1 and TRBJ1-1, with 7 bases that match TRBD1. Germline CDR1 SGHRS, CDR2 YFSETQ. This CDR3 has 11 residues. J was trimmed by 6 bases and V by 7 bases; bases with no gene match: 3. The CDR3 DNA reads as TGCGCCAGCCGTACAGGGGCTGAAGCTTTCTTT. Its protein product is CASRTGAEAFF.

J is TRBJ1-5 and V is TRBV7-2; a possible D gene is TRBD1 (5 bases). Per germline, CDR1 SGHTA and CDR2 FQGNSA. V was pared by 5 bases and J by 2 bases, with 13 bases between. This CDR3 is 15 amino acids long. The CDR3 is CASSLGGMGNQPQHF. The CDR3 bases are TGTGCCAGCAGCCTCGGGGGTATGGGCAATCAGCCCCAGCATTTT.

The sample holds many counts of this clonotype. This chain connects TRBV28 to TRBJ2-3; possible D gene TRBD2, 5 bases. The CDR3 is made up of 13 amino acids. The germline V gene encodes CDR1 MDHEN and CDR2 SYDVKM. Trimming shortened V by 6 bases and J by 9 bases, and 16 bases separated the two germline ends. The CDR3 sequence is CASRRSDRLTQYF. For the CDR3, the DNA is TGTGCCAGCAGACGTTCGGACCGACTAACGCAGTATTTT.

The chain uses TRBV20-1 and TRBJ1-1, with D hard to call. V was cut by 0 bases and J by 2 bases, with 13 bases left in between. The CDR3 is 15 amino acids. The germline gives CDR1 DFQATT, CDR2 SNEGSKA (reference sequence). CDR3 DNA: TGCAGTGCTAGAGAAATGGGTAGGCTTAACACTGAAGCTTTCTTT. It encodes CSAREMGRLNTEAFF.

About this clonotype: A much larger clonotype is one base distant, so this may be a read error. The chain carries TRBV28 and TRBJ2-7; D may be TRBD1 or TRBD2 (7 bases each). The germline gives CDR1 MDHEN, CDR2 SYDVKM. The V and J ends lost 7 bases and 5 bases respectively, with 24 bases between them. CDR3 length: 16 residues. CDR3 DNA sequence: TGTGCCAGCACCCGAGGGGGAGGGGGCCACCTCCACGAGCAGTACTTC. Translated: CASTRGGGGHLHEQYF.